This record concerns one T cell receptor beta chain sequence. Its matching antigen is unknown. The planned depth of sequencing spanned 1 in 200,000 to 1 in 1 million T cells. Measured with immunoSEQ multiplex PCR; TCRdb has only the in-frame clones, and not every one. The sample has 30,000 to 40,000 clones; about 70% are singletons. The sample comes from a study of cytotoxic CD8 clonotypes in ibrutinib-treated CLL. Whole-study context: There were approximately ten relapsed/refractory patients and about 15 treatment-naive patients, and fewer than 18 were IGHV unmutated. Patients gave response samples after a median roughly 11 months of treatment, range 6 to 36. Findings and limits, study-wide: Pretreatment clonality was elevated relative to age-matched healthy donors and paralleled circulating CD8+ T-cell counts.

The CDR3 is 15 amino acids. Germline-derived CDR1 and CDR2 are SGHNT and YYREEE (reference sequence). Trimming shortened V by 1 base and J by 5 bases, and 13 bases separated the two germline ends. This receptor was identified in a human donor with chronic lymphocytic leukemia. Sequencing was performed on PBMCs, taken before ibrutinib treatment. The chain recombines TRBV5-4 with TRBJ2-1, with unresolved D. The CDR3 DNA reads as TGTGCCAGCAGCTTGTCACACGCGGTGCACAATGAGCAGTTCTTC. This encodes CASSLSHAVHNEQFF.